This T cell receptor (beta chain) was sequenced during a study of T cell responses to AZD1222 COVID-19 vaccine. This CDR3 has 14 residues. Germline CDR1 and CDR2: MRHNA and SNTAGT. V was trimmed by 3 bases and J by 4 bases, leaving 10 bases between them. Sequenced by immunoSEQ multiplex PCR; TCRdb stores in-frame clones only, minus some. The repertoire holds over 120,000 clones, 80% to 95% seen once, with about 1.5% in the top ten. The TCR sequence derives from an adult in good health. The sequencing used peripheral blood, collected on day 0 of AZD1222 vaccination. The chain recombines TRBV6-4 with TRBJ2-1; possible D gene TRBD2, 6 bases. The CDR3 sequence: CASSEGDLYNEQFF. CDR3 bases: TGTGCCAGCAGTGAGGGGGACTTATACAATGAGCAGTTCTTC.